What follows describes a single T cell receptor (beta chain). Its antigen is undetermined. V was pared by 3 bases and J by 0 bases, with 8 bases of the junction left unmatched. The germline gives CDR1 MNHEY, CDR2 SVGAGI. The CDR3 runs to 17 residues. Unique molecular identifiers tagged the TCRbeta library. TCRdb re-called the PCR reads through MiXCR, storing one row per CDR3 protein. Found here are approximately 400,000 distinct CDR3 sequences, around 15% of them singletons; the top ten hold 25% to 30%. This sample is part of a study of T-cell reconstitution after alpha-beta-depleted transplantation in children. Study-level points and caveats: From surviving recipient T cells and thymic progenitors came the high day-60 TCRbeta diversity observed in some patients. Newly produced T cells mostly provided counts and TCRbeta diversity after one year, as hyperexpanded clones declined. Expanded graft clones, several hundred of them, were reportedly the source of alpha-beta T cells about two months after transplant.

V is TRBV6-5 and J is TRBJ2-3, with 8 bases aligning to TRBD2. The specimen was PBMCs, mostly from graft donor cells, collected 360 days after TCRalphabeta/CD19-depleted stem cell transplant. This TCR derives from a boy less than two years old who had a stem cell transplant for Wiskott-Aldrich syndrome, so the T cells may come from the graft donor. The CDR3, as DNA: TGTGCCAGCAGTTATGGAGCGGGAGTCCGGAGCACAGATACGCAGTATTTT. Translated, it gives CASSYGAGVRSTDTQYF.